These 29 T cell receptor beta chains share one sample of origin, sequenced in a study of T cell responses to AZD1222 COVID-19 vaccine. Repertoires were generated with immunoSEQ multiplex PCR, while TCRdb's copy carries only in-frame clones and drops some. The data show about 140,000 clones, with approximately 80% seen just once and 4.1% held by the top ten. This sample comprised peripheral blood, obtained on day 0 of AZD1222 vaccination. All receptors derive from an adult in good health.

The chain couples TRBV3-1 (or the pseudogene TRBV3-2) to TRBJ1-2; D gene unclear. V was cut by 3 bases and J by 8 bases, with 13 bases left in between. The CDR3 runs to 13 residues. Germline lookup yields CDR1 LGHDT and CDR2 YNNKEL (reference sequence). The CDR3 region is CASSHFTAGGYTF. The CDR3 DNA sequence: TGTGCCAGCAGCCACTTTACAGCGGGGGGCTACACCTTC.

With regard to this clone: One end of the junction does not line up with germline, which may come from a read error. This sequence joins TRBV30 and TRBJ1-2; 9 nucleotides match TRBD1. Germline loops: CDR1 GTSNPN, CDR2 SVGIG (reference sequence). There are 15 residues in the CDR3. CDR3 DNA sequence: TGTTCCTGGAGCGGAATGAGACAGGGGGTATATGGCTACACCTTC. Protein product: CSWSGMRQGVYGYTF.

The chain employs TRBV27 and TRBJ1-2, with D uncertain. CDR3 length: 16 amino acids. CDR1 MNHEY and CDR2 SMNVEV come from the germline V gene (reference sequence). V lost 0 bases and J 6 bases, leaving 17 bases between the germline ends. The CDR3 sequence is CASSLSHSPSDHGYTF. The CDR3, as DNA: TGTGCCAGCAGTTTATCCCATAGCCCCAGCGACCATGGCTACACCTTC.

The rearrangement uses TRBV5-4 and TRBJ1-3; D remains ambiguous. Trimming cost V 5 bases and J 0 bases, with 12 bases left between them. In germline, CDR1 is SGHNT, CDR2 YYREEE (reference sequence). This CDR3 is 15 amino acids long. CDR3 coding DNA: TGTGCCAGCAGTACTCAACCCGTCTCTGGAAACACCATATATTTT. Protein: CASSTQPVSGNTIYF.

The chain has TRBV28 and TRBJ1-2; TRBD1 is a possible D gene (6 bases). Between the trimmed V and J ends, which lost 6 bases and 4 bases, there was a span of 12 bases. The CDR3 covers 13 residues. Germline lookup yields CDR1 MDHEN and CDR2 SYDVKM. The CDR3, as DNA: TGTGCCAGCAGCCGATCAGGGGTCTATGGCTACACCTTC. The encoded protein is CASSRSGVYGYTF.

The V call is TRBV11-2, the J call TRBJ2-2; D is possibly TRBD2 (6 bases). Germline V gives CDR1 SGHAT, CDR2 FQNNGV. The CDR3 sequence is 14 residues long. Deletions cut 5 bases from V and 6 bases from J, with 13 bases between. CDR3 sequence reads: CASSNPRRAGELFF. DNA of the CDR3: TGTGCCAGCAGCAACCCGAGGAGGGCCGGGGAGCTGTTTTTT.

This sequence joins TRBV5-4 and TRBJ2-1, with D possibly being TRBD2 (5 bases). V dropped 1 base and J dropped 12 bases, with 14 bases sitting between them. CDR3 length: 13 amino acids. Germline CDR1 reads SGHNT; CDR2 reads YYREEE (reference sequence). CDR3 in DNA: TGTGCCAGCAGCTTGAATGAGGGAGAGGGGCAGTTCTTC. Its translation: CASSLNEGEGQFF. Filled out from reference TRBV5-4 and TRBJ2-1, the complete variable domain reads ETGVTQSPTHLIKTRGQQVTLRCSSQSGHNTVSWYQQALGQGPQFIFQYYREEENGRGNFPPRFSGLQFPNYSSELNVNALELDDSALYLCASSLNEGEGQFFGPGTRLTVL.

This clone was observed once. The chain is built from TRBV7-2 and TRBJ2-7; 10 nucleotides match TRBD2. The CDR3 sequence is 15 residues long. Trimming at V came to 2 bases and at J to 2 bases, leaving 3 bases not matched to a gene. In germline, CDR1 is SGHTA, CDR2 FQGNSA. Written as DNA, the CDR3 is TGTGCCAGCAGCTTACTAGCGGGGGACCCCTACGAGCAGTACTTC. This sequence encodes CASSLLAGDPYEQYF.

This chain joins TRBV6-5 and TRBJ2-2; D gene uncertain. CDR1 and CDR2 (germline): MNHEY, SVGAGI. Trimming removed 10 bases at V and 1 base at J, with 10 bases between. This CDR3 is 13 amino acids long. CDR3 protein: CATEDGNTGELFF. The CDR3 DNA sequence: TGTGCCACCGAGGACGGGAACACCGGGGAGCTGTTTTTT.

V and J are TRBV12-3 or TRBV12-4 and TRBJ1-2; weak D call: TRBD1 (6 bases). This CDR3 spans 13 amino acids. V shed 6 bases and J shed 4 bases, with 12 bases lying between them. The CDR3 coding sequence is TGTGCCAGCAGGATCCGGGACACCTATGGCTACACCTTC. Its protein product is CASRIRDTYGYTF.

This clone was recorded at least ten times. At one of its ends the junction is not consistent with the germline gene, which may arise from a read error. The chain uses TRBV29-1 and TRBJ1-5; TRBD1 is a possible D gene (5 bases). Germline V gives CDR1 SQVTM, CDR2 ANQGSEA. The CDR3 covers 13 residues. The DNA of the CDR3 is TGCAGCGTTAAAGACAGTATGAATCAGCCCCAGCATTTT. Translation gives CSVKDSMNQPQHF.

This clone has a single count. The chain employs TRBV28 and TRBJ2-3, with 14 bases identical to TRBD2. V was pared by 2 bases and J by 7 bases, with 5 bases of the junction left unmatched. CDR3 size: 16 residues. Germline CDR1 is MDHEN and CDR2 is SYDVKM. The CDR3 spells CASSLRGLAGANTQYF. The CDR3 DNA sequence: TGTGCCAGCAGTTTAAGGGGACTAGCGGGGGCTAATACGCAGTATTTT.

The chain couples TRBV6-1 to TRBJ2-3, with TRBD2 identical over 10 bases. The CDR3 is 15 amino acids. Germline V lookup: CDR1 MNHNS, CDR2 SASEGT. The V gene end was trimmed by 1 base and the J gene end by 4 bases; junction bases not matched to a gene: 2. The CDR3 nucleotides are TGTGCCAGCAGTGAAGTAAGCGGGGGGGCAGATACGCAGTATTTT. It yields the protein CASSEVSGGADTQYF.

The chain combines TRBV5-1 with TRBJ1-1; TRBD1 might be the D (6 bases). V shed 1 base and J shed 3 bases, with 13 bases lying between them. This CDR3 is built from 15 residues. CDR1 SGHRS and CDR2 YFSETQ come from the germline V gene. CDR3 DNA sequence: TGCGCCAGCAGCTTGTACGGGGGCCTGGACACTGAAGCTTTCTTT. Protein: CASSLYGGLDTEAFF.

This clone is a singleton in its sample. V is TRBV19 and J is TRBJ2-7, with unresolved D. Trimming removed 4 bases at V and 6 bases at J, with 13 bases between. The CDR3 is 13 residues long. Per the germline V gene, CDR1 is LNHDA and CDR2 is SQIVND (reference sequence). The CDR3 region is CASSKGSWGEQYF. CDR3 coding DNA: TGTGCCAGTAGTAAGGGCAGCTGGGGCGAGCAGTACTTC.

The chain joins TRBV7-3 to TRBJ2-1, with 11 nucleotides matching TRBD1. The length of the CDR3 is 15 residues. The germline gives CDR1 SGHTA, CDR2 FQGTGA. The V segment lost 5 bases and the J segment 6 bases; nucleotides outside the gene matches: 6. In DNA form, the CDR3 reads TGTGCCAGCAGCCCGGACAGGGGGCGCATCAATGAGCAGTTCTTC. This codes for CASSPDRGRINEQFF.

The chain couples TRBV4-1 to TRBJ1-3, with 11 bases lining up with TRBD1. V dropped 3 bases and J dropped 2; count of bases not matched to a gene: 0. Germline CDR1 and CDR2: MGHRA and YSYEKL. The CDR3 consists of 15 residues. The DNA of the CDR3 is TGCGCCAGCAGCCAGGACAGGGGGCCTGGAAACACCATATATTTT. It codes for CASSQDRGPGNTIYF.

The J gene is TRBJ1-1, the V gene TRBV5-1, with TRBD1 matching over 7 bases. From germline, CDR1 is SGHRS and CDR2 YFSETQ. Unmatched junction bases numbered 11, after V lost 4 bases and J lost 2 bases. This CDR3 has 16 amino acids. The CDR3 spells CASSPRQGRSNTEAFF. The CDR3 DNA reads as TGCGCCAGCAGCCCCAGACAGGGTAGGAGTAACACTGAAGCTTTCTTT.

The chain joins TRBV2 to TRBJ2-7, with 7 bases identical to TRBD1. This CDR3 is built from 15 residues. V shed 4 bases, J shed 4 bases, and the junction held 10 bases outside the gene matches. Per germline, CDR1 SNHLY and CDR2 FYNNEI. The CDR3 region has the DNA TGTGCCAGCAGTGGAGACAGGGCGATTATTTACGAGCAGTACTTC. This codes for CASSGDRAIIYEQYF.

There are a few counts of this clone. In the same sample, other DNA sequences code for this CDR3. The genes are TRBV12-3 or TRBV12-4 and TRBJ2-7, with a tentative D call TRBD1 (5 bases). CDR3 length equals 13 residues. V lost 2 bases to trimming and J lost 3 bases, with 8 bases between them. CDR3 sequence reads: CASSLRQGYEQYF. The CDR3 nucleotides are TGTGCCAGCAGTTTAAGGCAGGGCTACGAGCAGTACTTC.

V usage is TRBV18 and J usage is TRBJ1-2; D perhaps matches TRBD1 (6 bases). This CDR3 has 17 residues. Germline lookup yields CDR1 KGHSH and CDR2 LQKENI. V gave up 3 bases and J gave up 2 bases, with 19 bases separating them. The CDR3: CASSPNQGRGQNYGYTF. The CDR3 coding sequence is TGTGCCAGCTCACCGAATCAGGGTCGGGGGCAGAACTATGGCTACACCTTC.

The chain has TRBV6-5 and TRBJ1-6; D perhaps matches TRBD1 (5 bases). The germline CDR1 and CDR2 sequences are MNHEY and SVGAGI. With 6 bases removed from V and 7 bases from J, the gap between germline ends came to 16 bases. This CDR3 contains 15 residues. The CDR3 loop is CASRPQGGRNSPLHF. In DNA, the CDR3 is TGTGCCAGCAGGCCCCAGGGTGGTAGGAATTCACCCCTCCACTTT.

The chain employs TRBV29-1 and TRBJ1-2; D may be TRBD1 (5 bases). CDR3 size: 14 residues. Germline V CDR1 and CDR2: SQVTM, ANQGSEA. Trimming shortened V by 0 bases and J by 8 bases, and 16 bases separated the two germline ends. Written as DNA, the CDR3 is TGCAGCGTTGAAGAGACAGTCGTACCTGTGGGCTACACCTTC. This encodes CSVEETVVPVGYTF.

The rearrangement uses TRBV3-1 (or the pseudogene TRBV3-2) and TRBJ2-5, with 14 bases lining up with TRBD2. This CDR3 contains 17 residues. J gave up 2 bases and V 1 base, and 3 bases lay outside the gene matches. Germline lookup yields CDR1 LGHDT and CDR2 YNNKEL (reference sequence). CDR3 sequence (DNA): TGTGCCAGCAGCCAAGGGACTAGCGGGGGGTGGCAAGAGACCCAGTACTTC. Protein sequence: CASSQGTSGGWQETQYF.

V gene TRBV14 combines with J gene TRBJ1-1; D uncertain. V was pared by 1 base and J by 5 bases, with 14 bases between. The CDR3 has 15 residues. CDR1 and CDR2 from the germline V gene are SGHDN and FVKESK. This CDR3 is CASSQVGSFTTEAFF. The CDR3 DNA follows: TGTGCCAGCAGCCAAGTAGGCAGTTTTACAACTGAAGCTTTCTTT.

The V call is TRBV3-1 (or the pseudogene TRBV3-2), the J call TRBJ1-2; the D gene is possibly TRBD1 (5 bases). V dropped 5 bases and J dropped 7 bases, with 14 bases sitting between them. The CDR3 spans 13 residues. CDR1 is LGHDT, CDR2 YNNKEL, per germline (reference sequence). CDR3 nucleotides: TGTGCCAGCAGCGAACGGGACGTAGGTGGCTACACCTTC. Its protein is CASSERDVGGYTF.

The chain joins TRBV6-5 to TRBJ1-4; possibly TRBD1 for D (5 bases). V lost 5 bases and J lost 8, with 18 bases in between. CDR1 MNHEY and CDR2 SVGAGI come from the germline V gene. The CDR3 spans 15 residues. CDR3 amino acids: CASSREGTRTEKLFF. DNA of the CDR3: TGTGCCAGCAGTCGAGAGGGGACGAGAACCGAAAAACTGTTTTTT.

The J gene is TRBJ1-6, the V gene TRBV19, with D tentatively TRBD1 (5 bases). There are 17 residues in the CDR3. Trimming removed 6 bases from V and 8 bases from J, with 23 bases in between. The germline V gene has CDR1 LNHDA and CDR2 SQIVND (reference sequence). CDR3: CASSTLQSGPAHSPLHF. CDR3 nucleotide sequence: TGTGCCAGTAGCACCCTTCAGTCAGGGCCCGCTCATTCACCCCTCCACTTT.

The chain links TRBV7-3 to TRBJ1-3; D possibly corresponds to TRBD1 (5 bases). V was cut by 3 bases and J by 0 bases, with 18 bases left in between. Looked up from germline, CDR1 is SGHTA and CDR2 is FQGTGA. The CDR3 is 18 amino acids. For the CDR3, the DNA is TGTGCCAGCAGCTTCCAGCAGGGCGAACGAATCTCTGGAAACACCATATATTTT. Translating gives CASSFQQGERISGNTIYF.